The clone carrying this T cell receptor (beta chain) was detected once. When the RNA was reverse transcribed, random hexamers were used with an input of 0.5 to 1 ug. MiXCR was run by TCRdb on the immunoSEQ multiplex PCR reads, yielding one entry per CDR3 protein. The data hold 200,000 to 300,000 distinct CDR3 sequences, with 80% to 95% observed a single time. The CDR3 totals 13 residues. CDR1 and CDR2 (germline): SGHRS, YFSETQ. Trimming left V 8 bases short and J 5 bases short, with 16 bases between. This entry comes from a study of CD8 T cells in Susac syndrome. V and J are TRBV5-1 and TRBJ1-1; D possibly corresponds to TRBD1 (6 bases). Material: CD4+ T cells from PBMCs. This receptor was taken from a human donor with multiple sclerosis. CDR3 nucleotide sequence: TGCGCCAGTTCTGGGGGGCGCCCTACTGAAGCTTTCTTT. Translated, it gives CASSGGRPTEAFF.